This T cell receptor (beta chain) came from a study of cytomegalovirus exposure and HLA in healthy donors. Study outcomes and limitations: A later analysis showed TCR association rates differing by HLA locus, peaking at DRB1 and lowest at HLA-C. It was confirmed in vitro that three of the CMV-associated chains were specific for CMV antigens. When a later analysis was performed, an Asian-associated ancestry cluster reportedly had fewer N-insertions than the roughly 700-donor mean.

Primers: 60 Vbeta forward and 13 Jbeta reverse. The data were produced by immunoSEQ multiplex PCR, yet TCRdb's version contains in-frame clones alone and is incomplete. The sample lists some 130,000 clones; more than 65% were seen once. Remarks on this clone: Its antigen remains unidentified.

With 1 base removed from V and 2 bases from J, the gap between germline ends came to 15 bases. The germline gives CDR1 SEHNR, CDR2 FQNEAQ (reference sequence). The CDR3 runs 17 residues. The source material was PBMCs. The sequence derives from a woman aged 60-75 years in good health and CMV-seropositive. V usage is TRBV7-9 and J usage is TRBJ1-5, with D perhaps TRBD1 (5 bases). Here the CDR3 reads CASSLDSGVFGNQPQHF. DNA for the CDR3: TGTGCCAGCAGCTTAGATTCGGGGGTTTTTGGCAATCAGCCCCAGCATTTT.